This T cell receptor (beta chain) appears in the sequencing data of a study of Graves' ophthalmopathy and Graves' hyperthyroidism. Study-level information: Before any treatment, peripheral blood was taken at the initial diagnosis.

CDR3 size: 15 residues. The ends were cut back, 7 bases at V and 5 bases at J, with 19 bases in the middle. There are many counts of this clonotype. The authors amplified TCR beta CDR3 regions from RNA transcripts. The first-round RT-PCR employed HTBI primers together with the Qiagen OneStep RT-PCR kit. A multiplex PCR was then performed as the second round. TCRdb called the multiplex PCR reads again in MiXCR, with one record for every CDR3 protein. The data contain approximately 37,000 distinct CDR3 sequences, around 50% of them seen just once; the ten biggest clones take up around 20%. The receptor was isolated from an adult man with Graves' ophthalmopathy. V usage is TRBV12-3 or TRBV12-4 and J usage is TRBJ2-3; D is perhaps TRBD1 or TRBD2 (7 bases each). Input material: peripheral blood. The CDR3: CASTPGEGARDTQYF. The CDR3 nucleotides read TGTGCCAGCACCCCTGGGGAGGGGGCGCGAGATACGCAGTATTTT.